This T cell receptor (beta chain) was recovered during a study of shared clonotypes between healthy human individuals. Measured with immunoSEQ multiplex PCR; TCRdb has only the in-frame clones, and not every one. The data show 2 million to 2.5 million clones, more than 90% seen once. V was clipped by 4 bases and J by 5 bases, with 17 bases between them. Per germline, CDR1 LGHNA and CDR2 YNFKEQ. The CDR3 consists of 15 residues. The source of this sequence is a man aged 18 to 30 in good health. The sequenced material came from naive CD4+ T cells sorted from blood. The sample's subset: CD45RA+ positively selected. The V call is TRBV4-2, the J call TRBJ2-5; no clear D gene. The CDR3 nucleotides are TGTGCCAGCAGCCCTCCGACGGGTGCTATGGAGACCCAGTACTTC. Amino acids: CASSPPTGAMETQYF.